The T cell receptor (beta chain) described here comes from a study of blood T cell repertoires in COVID-19. Whole-study context: Material from acute and convalescent COVID-19 was sourced from the United States, Italy and Spain.

This clone came up many times. Method: immunoSEQ multiplex PCR; TCRdb's copy keeps in-frame clones and lacks some. The repertoire holds hundreds of thousands of clones, roughly 83% seen once, with approximately 2.6% in the top ten. The CDR3 spans 16 residues. Germline trimming cut 3 bases from V and 0 bases from J; bases unmatched to any gene: 5. Germline-derived CDR1 and CDR2 are DFQATT and SNEGSKA (reference sequence). The gene calls are TRBV20-1 and TRBJ1-3, with 10 positions matching TRBD1. The sample taken for sequencing was peripheral blood. The receptor's source is a woman in her seventies with active or convalescent COVID-19. CDR3 bases: TGCAGTGCTAGTCGACAGGGGGCCCACTCTGGAAACACCATATATTTT. Translating it yields CSASRQGAHSGNTIYF.